These T cell receptor beta chains were read from a single sample in a study of CD8 T cells in Susac syndrome. TCRdb re-called the immunoSEQ multiplex PCR reads through MiXCR, storing one row per CDR3 protein. The data show around 300,000 distinct CDR3 sequences, approximately 89% seen once. Sequencing input: CD8+ T cells from PBMCs. These receptor sequences come from a human donor with multiple sclerosis. The CDR3 runs from the conserved cysteine through the conserved F or W. The D gene is left open where the match is weak. Size tells how often a clone was seen (once, few, many) or the class of an expanded clone, and some rows leave it out.

J: TRBJ2-1; V: TRBV20-1; length: 16; size: -; D: -; DNA: TGCAGTGCTAGAGTCGGTGGGGGAGCCTCCTACAATGAGCAGTTCTTC; CDR3: CSARVGGGASYNEQFF
J: TRBJ1-3; V: TRBV7-2; length: 15; size: -; D: -; DNA: TGTGCCAGCAGCCCCTTCTGGGGCTCTGGAAACACCATATATTTT; CDR3: CASSPFWGSGNTIYF
J: TRBJ1-1; V: TRBV6-2/TRBV6-3; length: 14; size: -; D: -; DNA: TGTGCCAGCAGCATCAGGGATGTGAACACTGAAGCTTTCTTT; CDR3: CASSIRDVNTEAFF
J: TRBJ2-3; V: TRBV6-1; length: 17; size: -; D: -; DNA: TGTGCCAGCAGTGTAAATCTACCAGAGTTCCCCACAGATACGCAGTATTTT; CDR3: CASSVNLPEFPTDTQYF
J: TRBJ2-1; V: TRBV7-9; length: 15; size: -; D: TRBD1; DNA: TGTGCCAGCAGCTTAGCGCAGGGGGCGCGGAATGAGCAGTTCTTC; CDR3: CASSLAQGARNEQFF
J: TRBJ2-7; V: TRBV28; length: 13; size: -; D: -; DNA: TGTGCCAGCAGTCCCCGAGGGATCTACGAGCAGTACTTC; CDR3: CASSPRGIYEQYF
J: TRBJ2-1; V: TRBV7-8; length: 17; size: -; D: TRBD2; DNA: TGTGCCAGCACCCCCAGGACTAGCGGAAGCTCCTACAATGAGCAGTTCTTC; CDR3: CASTPRTSGSSYNEQFF
J: TRBJ2-1; V: TRBV30; length: 14; size: -; D: -; DNA: TGTGCCTGGAGTAGAGGGCTATATAACAATGAGCAGTTCTTC; CDR3: CAWSRGLYNNEQFF
J: TRBJ1-5; V: TRBV29-1; length: 15; size: -; D: -; DNA: TGCAGCGTCCCACCTCGGGGAATTCGGGATCAGCCCCAGCATTTT; CDR3: CSVPPRGIRDQPQHF
J: TRBJ1-2; V: TRBV4-3; length: 15; size: -; D: -; DNA: TGCGCCAGCAGCCAAGATTCCCGGGGATTTAATGGCTACACCTTC; CDR3: CASSQDSRGFNGYTF
J: TRBJ2-1; V: TRBV3-1; length: 14; size: -; D: -; DNA: TGTGCCAGCAGCCAAGGGGCGCGTCACAATGAGCAGTTCTTC; CDR3: CASSQGARHNEQFF
J: TRBJ2-7; V: TRBV20-1; length: 15; size: -; D: TRBD1; DNA: TGCAGTGCTAGAGACCAGAGACAGGGTTTCTACGAGCAGTACTTC; CDR3: CSARDQRQGFYEQYF
J: TRBJ2-7; V: TRBV2; length: 15; size: -; D: -; DNA: TGTGCCAGCAGGGGGGGGGCAGGGCCCTCCTACGAGCAGTACTTC; CDR3: CASRGGAGPSYEQYF
J: TRBJ2-3; V: TRBV29-1; length: 16; size: -; D: TRBD2; DNA: TGCAGCGCTCTAGCGGGGGCCCCTCCAAACACAGATACGCAGTATTTT; CDR3: CSALAGAPPNTDTQYF
J: TRBJ1-1; V: TRBV6-5; length: 11; size: -; D: -; DNA: TGTGCCATTAATACGGGCACTGAAGCTTTCTTT; CDR3: CAINTGTEAFF
J: TRBJ2-6; V: TRBV29-1; length: 14; size: once; D: -; DNA: TGCAGCGTGGAGGGGTACTCTGGGGCCAACGTCCTGACTTTC; CDR3: CSVEGYSGANVLTF
J: TRBJ1-1; V: TRBV12-3/TRBV12-4; length: 14; size: -; D: -; DNA: TGTGCCAGCAGTTCAGCAATGAGGGCCACTGAAGCTTTCTTT; CDR3: CASSSAMRATEAFF
J: TRBJ2-5; V: TRBV27; length: 14; size: -; D: -; DNA: TGTGCCAGCAGTTTCTCAGGGTACAGCGAGACCCAGTACTTC; CDR3: CASSFSGYSETQYF
J: TRBJ2-1; V: TRBV7-9; length: 13; size: -; D: -; DNA: TGTGCCAGCACCACAAGCCTCCACAATGAGCAGTTCTTC; CDR3: CASTTSLHNEQFF
J: TRBJ2-1; V: TRBV10-3; length: 14; size: -; D: -; DNA: TGTGCCATCACTGACCCCGGGGGCTTGCCTGAGCAGTTCTTC; CDR3: CAITDPGGLPEQFF
J: TRBJ2-5; V: TRBV9; length: 15; size: -; D: -; DNA: TGTGCCAGCAGCGTCGGAGGCAATTACCAAGAGACCCAGTACTTC; CDR3: CASSVGGNYQETQYF
J: TRBJ1-5; V: TRBV3-1; length: 15; size: -; D: -; DNA: TGTGCCAGCAGTCCGGGGTGGGGGTCGAATAAACCCCAGCATTTT; CDR3: CASSPGWGSNKPQHF
J: TRBJ2-2; V: TRBV9; length: 14; size: -; D: TRBD2; DNA: TGTGCCAGCAGCTCTAGCGGGAGTGCCGGGGAGCTGTTTTTT; CDR3: CASSSSGSAGELFF
J: TRBJ2-1; V: TRBV6-5; length: 15; size: few; D: -; DNA: TGTGCCAGCAGTTACTCACAGGACACCTACAATGAGCAGTTCTTC; CDR3: CASSYSQDTYNEQFF
J: TRBJ2-7; V: TRBV4-1; length: 14; size: -; D: -; DNA: TGCGCCAGCAGCCAAGAACAGGCCAACTACGAGCAGTACTTC; CDR3: CASSQEQANYEQYF
J: TRBJ2-3; V: TRBV29-1; length: 14; size: -; D: -; DNA: TGCAGCGTTGACGAGGCACAGGGTGGAGATACGCAGTATTTT; CDR3: CSVDEAQGGDTQYF
J: TRBJ2-1; V: TRBV9; length: 12; size: -; D: -; DNA: TGTGCCAGCAGCGTCACCGAAAATGAGCAGTTCTTC; CDR3: CASSVTENEQFF
J: TRBJ1-5; V: TRBV12-3/TRBV12-4; length: 14; size: -; D: TRBD1; DNA: TGTGCCAGCAGCACCGGGACAGACAATCAGCCCCAGCATTTT; CDR3: CASSTGTDNQPQHF